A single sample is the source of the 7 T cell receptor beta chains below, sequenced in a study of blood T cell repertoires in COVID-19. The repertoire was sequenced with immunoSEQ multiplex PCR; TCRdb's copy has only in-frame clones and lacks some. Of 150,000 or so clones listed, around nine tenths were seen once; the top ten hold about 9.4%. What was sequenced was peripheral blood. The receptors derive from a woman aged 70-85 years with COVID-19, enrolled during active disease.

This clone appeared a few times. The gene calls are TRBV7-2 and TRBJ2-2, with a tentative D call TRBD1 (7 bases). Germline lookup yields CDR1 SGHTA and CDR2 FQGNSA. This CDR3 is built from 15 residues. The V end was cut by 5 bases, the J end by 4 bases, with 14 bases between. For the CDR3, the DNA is TGTGCCAGCAGCCCGGGGGACAGATCCACCGGGGAGCTGTTTTTT. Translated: CASSPGDRSTGELFF.

CDR3 in amino acids: CASSLAPNTEAFF. The CDR3 DNA reads as TGTGCCAGCAGTTTAGCCCCAAACACTGAAGCTTTCTTT. The chain joins TRBV12-3 or TRBV12-4 to TRBJ1-1; D not resolved. The V end was cut by 0 bases, the J end by 2 bases, with 4 bases between. This CDR3 is 13 amino acids long.

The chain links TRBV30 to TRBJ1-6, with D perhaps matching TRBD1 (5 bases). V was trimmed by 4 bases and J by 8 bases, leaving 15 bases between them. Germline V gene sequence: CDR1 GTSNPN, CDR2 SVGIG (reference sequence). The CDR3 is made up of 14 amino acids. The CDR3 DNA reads TGTGCCTGGACAGGGAACCCTTTGGATTCACCCCTCCACTTT. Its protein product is CAWTGNPLDSPLHF. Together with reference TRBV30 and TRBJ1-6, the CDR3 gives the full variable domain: SQTIHQWPATLVQPVGSPLSLECTVEGTSNPNLYWYRQAAGRGLQLLFYSVGIGQISSEVPQNLSASRPQDRQFILSSKKLLLSDSGFYLCAWTGNPLDSPLHFGNGTRLTVT.

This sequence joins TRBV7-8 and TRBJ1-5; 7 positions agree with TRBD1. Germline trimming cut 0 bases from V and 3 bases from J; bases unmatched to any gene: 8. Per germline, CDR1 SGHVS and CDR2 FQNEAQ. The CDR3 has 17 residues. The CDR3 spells CASSLAPARGPNQPQHF. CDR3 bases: TGTGCCAGCAGCTTAGCTCCCGCGAGGGGGCCCAATCAGCCCCAGCATTTT.

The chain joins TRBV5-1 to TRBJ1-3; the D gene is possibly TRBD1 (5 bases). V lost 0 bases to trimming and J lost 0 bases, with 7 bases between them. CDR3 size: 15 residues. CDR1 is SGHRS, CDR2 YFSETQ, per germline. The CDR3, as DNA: TGCGCCAGCAGCTTGGTGGGGGGCTCTGGAAACACCATATATTTT. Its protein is CASSLVGGSGNTIYF. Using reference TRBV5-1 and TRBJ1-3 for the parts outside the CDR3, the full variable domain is KAGVTQTPRYLIKTRGQQVTLSCSPISGHRSVSWYQQTPGQGLQFLFEYFSETQRNKGNFPGRFSGRQFSNSRSEMNVSTLELGDSALYLCASSLVGGSGNTIYFGEGSWLTVV.

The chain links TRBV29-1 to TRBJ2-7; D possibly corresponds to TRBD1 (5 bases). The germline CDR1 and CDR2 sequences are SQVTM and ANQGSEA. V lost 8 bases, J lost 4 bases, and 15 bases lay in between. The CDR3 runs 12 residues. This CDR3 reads CSFLNQGYEQYF. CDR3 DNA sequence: TGCAGCTTCTTAAACCAGGGATACGAGCAGTACTTC.

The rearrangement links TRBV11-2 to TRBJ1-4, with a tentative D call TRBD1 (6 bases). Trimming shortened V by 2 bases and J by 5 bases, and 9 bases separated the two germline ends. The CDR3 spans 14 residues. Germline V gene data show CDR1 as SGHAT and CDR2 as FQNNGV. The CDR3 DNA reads TGTGCCAGCAGCTTAAGCAGGGGCAATGAAAAACTGTTTTTT. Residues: CASSLSRGNEKLFF.